What follows are 2 T cell receptor beta chains derived from one specimen sequenced in a study of CD8+CD57+ T cells in acquired aplastic anemia. The authors sequenced patients whose flow cytometry had shown CD8+CD57+ cell expansion. Template material for TCR beta VDJ and CDR3 profiling consisted of genomic DNA. One entry per CDR3 protein results from TCRdb running MiXCR on the reads. The sample has about 180,000 distinct CDR3 sequences, about half seen once. The sequenced sample consisted of sorted CD4+, CD8+, or CD8+CD57+ T cells (not recorded which) from PBMCs. The receptor source for this set is a human donor with aplastic anemia.

This clonotype was found many times. The chain couples TRBV25-1 to TRBJ2-3; 12 bases are a match to TRBD2. V was clipped by 3 bases and J by 2 bases; unmatched bases: 6. The CDR3 extends over 17 amino acids. Germline loops: CDR1 MGHDK, CDR2 SYGVNS. The CDR3 is CASSEPGLAGTTDTQYF. The CDR3 DNA is TGTGCCAGCAGTGAGCCGGGACTAGCGGGCACCACAGATACGCAGTATTTT.

This clonotype has a count of ten or more. This chain's CDR3 is CASSLEVSGNTIYF. CDR3 DNA: TGCGCCAGCAGCTTGGAAGTTTCTGGAAACACCATATATTTT. The chain has TRBV5-1 and TRBJ1-3; D call uncertain. The V end was cut by 0 bases, the J end by 1 base, with 5 bases between. Per the germline V gene, CDR1 is SGHRS and CDR2 is YFSETQ. The CDR3 is made up of 14 amino acids.